A selection of T cell receptor beta chains follows, all from one sample in a study of cytomegalovirus exposure and HLA in healthy donors. Some clones are missing from TCRdb's copy, which holds only in-frame ones; the method was immunoSEQ multiplex PCR. The table has tens of thousands of clones, 55% to 75% seen once; the top ten hold around 3.3%. The specimen was PBMCs. These receptors were obtained from a woman under 40 in good health and CMV-seronegative. CDR3s include the opening cysteine and the closing phenylalanine or tryptophan. The order of the fields is J gene, V gene, clone size, CDR3 protein. Some rows mark clone size as missing; the rest say once, few, many or name a class of expanded clone.

j_gene: TRBJ1-1
v_gene: TRBV2
abundance: -
CDR3aa: CASLGAGEMAFF

j_gene: TRBJ2-7
v_gene: TRBV6-5
abundance: -
CDR3aa: CASSYSLFGGSGEQYF

j_gene: TRBJ2-7
v_gene: TRBV7-9
abundance: -
CDR3aa: CASNTGGYEQYF

j_gene: TRBJ2-3
v_gene: TRBV11-2
abundance: -
CDR3aa: CASSLGPTSGGTDTQYF

j_gene: TRBJ2-5
v_gene: TRBV5-4
abundance: few
CDR3aa: CASSLGRGANHGETQYF

j_gene: TRBJ2-4
v_gene: TRBV2
abundance: -
CDR3aa: CACLPGRNRRLGIQYF

j_gene: TRBJ2-6
v_gene: TRBV5-1
abundance: -
CDR3aa: CASEPWSGANVLTF

j_gene: TRBJ2-7
v_gene: TRBV9
abundance: -
CDR3aa: CASSTQGGAPYEQYF

j_gene: TRBJ1-5
v_gene: TRBV5-6
abundance: -
CDR3aa: CASSFFSDTYNQPQHF

j_gene: TRBJ1-5
v_gene: TRBV29-1
abundance: few
CDR3aa: CSVEAARGQPQHF

j_gene: TRBJ2-7
v_gene: TRBV6-5
abundance: -
CDR3aa: CASSYAGDDEQYF

j_gene: TRBJ2-1
v_gene: TRBV7-8
abundance: few
CDR3aa: CASSLGRGAYNEQFF

j_gene: TRBJ2-7
v_gene: TRBV6-6
abundance: -
CDR3aa: CASSPTEGYEQYF

j_gene: TRBJ1-1
v_gene: TRBV5-6
abundance: few
CDR3aa: CASSRGMNTEAFF

j_gene: TRBJ2-7
v_gene: TRBV14
abundance: few
CDR3aa: CASSQGWGVGSYEQYF

j_gene: TRBJ2-7
v_gene: TRBV6-1
abundance: medium-sized
CDR3aa: CASSPRQYSYEQYF

j_gene: TRBJ2-2
v_gene: TRBV4-1
abundance: -
CDR3aa: CASSQDGSGTSIAGELFF

j_gene: TRBJ2-2
v_gene: TRBV28
abundance: -
CDR3aa: CASRPTGGSNTGELFF

j_gene: TRBJ1-6
v_gene: TRBV5-8
abundance: -
CDR3aa: CASSREGDNSPLHF

j_gene: TRBJ1-5
v_gene: TRBV15
abundance: -
CDR3aa: CATSARRDQPQHF

j_gene: TRBJ1-5
v_gene: TRBV6-6
abundance: few
CDR3aa: CASVTQGLNQPQHF

j_gene: TRBJ1-6
v_gene: TRBV6-6
abundance: -
CDR3aa: CASSYSGGPMGSPLHF

j_gene: TRBJ2-2
v_gene: TRBV5-1
abundance: -
CDR3aa: CASSFGGGLNTGELFF

j_gene: TRBJ1-6
v_gene: TRBV4-1
abundance: -
CDR3aa: CASSYSVTGDNSPLHF

j_gene: TRBJ2-5
v_gene: TRBV9
abundance: -
CDR3aa: CASSVDSGRVQTQYF

j_gene: TRBJ1-3
v_gene: TRBV30
abundance: -
CDR3aa: CAWATGSSGNTIYF

j_gene: TRBJ2-7
v_gene: TRBV6-6
abundance: -
CDR3aa: CASSYALSGAGEQYF

j_gene: TRBJ1-4
v_gene: TRBV7-8
abundance: -
CDR3aa: CASSHRSGRTNEKLFF

j_gene: TRBJ2-2
v_gene: TRBV6-5
abundance: -
CDR3aa: CATRSAGEGTGELFF

j_gene: TRBJ2-1
v_gene: TRBV7-9
abundance: -
CDR3aa: CSSSLGDYDVFF

j_gene: TRBJ2-3
v_gene: TRBV5-1
abundance: -
CDR3aa: CASSSPPGQIKDTQYF

j_gene: TRBJ1-5
v_gene: TRBV5-1
abundance: -
CDR3aa: CASSPTGRWPQHF

j_gene: TRBJ1-5
v_gene: TRBV5-5
abundance: -
CDR3aa: CASSLGEDQPQHF

j_gene: TRBJ2-3
v_gene: TRBV30
abundance: -
CDR3aa: CACTLASTDTQYF

j_gene: TRBJ2-6
v_gene: TRBV14
abundance: -
CDR3aa: CASSQDWPDTSGANVLTF

j_gene: TRBJ2-7
v_gene: TRBV30
abundance: -
CDR3aa: CAWAPTGPPLYEQYF

j_gene: TRBJ2-2
v_gene: TRBV9
abundance: -
CDR3aa: CASSVGQTNTGELFF

j_gene: TRBJ2-5
v_gene: TRBV7-2
abundance: -
CDR3aa: CASSLAITSKETQYF

j_gene: TRBJ2-7
v_gene: TRBV7-9
abundance: -
CDR3aa: CASGFRDRINEQYF

j_gene: TRBJ2-7
v_gene: TRBV27
abundance: -
CDR3aa: CASSAGTGPLEQYF

j_gene: TRBJ2-1
v_gene: TRBV29-1
abundance: -
CDR3aa: CSVERSLTDSLYNEQFF

j_gene: TRBJ2-7
v_gene: TRBV4-1
abundance: -
CDR3aa: CASSQDPDRGYYEQYF

j_gene: TRBJ2-2
v_gene: TRBV30
abundance: -
CDR3aa: CAWSFLGARNTGELFF

j_gene: TRBJ1-2
v_gene: TRBV27
abundance: once
CDR3aa: CASRKGQYYGYTF

j_gene: TRBJ2-7
v_gene: TRBV19
abundance: -
CDR3aa: CASSIGYEQYF

j_gene: TRBJ1-5
v_gene: TRBV6-1
abundance: -
CDR3aa: CASSEMVGRARGQPQHF

j_gene: TRBJ2-5
v_gene: TRBV11-2
abundance: -
CDR3aa: CANPHAERESETQYF

j_gene: TRBJ2-5
v_gene: TRBV18
abundance: -
CDR3aa: CASSPDRQETQYF

j_gene: TRBJ1-5
v_gene: TRBV6-6
abundance: few
CDR3aa: CASSYLTSQPQHF

j_gene: TRBJ1-5
v_gene: TRBV30
abundance: -
CDR3aa: CAWSQPQGVNQPQHF

j_gene: TRBJ2-7
v_gene: TRBV7-2
abundance: -
CDR3aa: CASSPRLAGYEQYF

j_gene: TRBJ2-7
v_gene: TRBV7-2
abundance: -
CDR3aa: CASSLMGQTGEQYF